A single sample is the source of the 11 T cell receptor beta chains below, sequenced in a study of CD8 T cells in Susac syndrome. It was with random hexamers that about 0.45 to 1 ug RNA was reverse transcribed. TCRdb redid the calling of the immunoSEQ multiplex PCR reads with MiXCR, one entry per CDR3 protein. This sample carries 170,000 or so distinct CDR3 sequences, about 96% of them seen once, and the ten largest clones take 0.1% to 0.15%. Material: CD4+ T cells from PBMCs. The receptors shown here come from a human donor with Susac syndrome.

Here the CDR3 reads CASSGSGFDYTF. For the CDR3, the DNA is TGTGCCAGCAGTGGGAGTGGGTTCGACTACACCTTC. The rearrangement uses TRBV25-1 and TRBJ1-2; no clear D gene. Per the germline V gene, CDR1 is MGHDK and CDR2 is SYGVNS. V was shortened by 4 bases and J by 10 bases, with 13 bases between the two germline ends. The CDR3 is 12 amino acids.

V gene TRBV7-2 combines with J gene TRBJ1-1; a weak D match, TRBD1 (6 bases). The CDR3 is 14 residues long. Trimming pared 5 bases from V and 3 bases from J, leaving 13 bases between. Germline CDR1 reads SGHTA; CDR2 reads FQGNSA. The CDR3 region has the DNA TGTGCCAGCAGCAAAAGAGCAGGGGACACTGAAGCTTTCTTT. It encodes CASSKRAGDTEAFF.

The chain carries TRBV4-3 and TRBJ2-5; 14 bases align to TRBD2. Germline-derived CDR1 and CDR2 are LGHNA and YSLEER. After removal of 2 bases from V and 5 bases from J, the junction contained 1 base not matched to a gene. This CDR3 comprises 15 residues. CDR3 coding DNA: TGCGCCAGCAGCCAACGACTAGCGGGGGGGGAGACCCAGTACTTC. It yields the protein CASSQRLAGGETQYF.

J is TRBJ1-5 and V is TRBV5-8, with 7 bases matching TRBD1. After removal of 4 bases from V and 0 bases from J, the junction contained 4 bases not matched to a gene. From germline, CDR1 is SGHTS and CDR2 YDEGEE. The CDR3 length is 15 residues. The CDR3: CASSKGTDSNQPQHF. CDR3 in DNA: TGTGCCAGCAGCAAAGGGACAGATAGCAATCAGCCCCAGCATTTT.

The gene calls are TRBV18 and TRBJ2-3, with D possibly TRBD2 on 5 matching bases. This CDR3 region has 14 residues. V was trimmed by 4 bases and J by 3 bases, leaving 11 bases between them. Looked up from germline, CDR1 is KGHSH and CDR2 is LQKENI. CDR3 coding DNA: TGTGCCAGCTCACTACTAGACACTACAGATACGCAGTATTTT. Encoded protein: CASSLLDTTDTQYF. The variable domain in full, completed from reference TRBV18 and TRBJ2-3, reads NAGVMQNPRHLVRRRGQEARLRCSPMKGHSHVYWYRQLPEEGLKFMVYLQKENIIDESGMPKERFSAEFPKEGPSILRIQQVVRGDSAAYFCASSLLDTTDTQYFGPGTRLTVL.

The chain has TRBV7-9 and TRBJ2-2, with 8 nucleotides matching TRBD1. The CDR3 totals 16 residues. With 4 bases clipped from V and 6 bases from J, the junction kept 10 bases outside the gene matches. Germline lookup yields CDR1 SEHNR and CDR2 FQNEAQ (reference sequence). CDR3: CASSSDRGETSGELFF. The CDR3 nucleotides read TGTGCCAGCAGCTCAGACAGGGGCGAGACCTCCGGGGAGCTGTTTTTT. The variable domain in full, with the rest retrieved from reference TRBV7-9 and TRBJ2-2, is DTGVSQNPRHKITKRGQNVTFRCDPISEHNRLYWYRQTLGQGPEFLTYFQNEAQLEKSRLLSDRFSAERPKGSFSTLEIQRTEQGDSAMYLCASSSDRGETSGELFFGEGSRLTVL.

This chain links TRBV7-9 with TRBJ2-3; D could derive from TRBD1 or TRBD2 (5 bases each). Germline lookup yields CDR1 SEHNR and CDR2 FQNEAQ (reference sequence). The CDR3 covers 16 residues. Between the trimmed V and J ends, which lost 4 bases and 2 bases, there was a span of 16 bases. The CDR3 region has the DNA TGTGCCAGCAGCTCGGGAAGCCAGGGACCCACAGATACGCAGTATTTT. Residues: CASSSGSQGPTDTQYF.

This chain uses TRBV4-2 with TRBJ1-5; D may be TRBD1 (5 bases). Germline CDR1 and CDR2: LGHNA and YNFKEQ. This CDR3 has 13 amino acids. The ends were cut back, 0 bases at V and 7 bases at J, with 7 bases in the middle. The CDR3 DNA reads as TGTGCCAGCAGCCAAGACAGGGAACAGCCCCAGCATTTT. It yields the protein CASSQDREQPQHF.

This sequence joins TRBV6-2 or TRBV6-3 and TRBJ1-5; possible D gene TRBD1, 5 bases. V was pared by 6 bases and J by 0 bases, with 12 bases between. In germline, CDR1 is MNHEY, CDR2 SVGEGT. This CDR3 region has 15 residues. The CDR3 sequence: CASSQEGYSNQPQHF. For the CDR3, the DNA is TGTGCCAGCAGCCAAGAGGGGTATAGCAATCAGCCCCAGCATTTT.

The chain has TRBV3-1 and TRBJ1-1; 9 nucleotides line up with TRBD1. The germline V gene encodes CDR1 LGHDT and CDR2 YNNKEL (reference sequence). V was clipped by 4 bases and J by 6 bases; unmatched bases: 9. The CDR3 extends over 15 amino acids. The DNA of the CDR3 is TGTGCCAGCAGCCGCAGACAGGGGGAAAACGCTGAAGCTTTCTTT. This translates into CASSRRQGENAEAFF.

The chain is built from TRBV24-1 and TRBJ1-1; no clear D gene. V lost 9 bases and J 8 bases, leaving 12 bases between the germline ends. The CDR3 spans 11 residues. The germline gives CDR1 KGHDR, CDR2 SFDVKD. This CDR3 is CATEAHGEAFF. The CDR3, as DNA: TGTGCCACCGAGGCCCACGGGGAAGCTTTCTTT.